This T cell receptor beta chain was recovered during a study of metastatic and nonmetastatic thyroid tumors. As for the study in general: The authors compared repertoires across blood and tumor or nodule tissue from malignant and benign thyroid patients.

This clone was counted many times. The antigen is not known. Thyroid surgery was performed in patients who had received no treatment beforehand. The V and J ends lost 1 base and 4 bases, in that order; junction bases with no gene match: 6. Germline CDR1 and CDR2: DFQATT and SNEGSKA (reference sequence). This CDR3 is 14 amino acids long. Via MiXCR, TCRdb re-called the PCR reads. The sample contains roughly 59,000 clones, 15% to 20% of which appear only once. Findings and limits, study-wide: A significant increase in TCR beta diversity was reportedly seen in malignant thyroid tumors relative to benign nodules, in blood and tumor.

Sample: blood. This clonotype originated in a male donor with papillary thyroid cancer or a benign thyroid nodule (not recorded which). Some clones in this sample may be carry-over from other donors' samples. The chain recombines TRBV20-1 with TRBJ2-5; 7 bases fit TRBD2. CDR3 nucleotide sequence: TGCAGTGCTAGAGGAGCTAGCGGTCTAGAGACCCAGTACTTC. Amino acids: CSARGASGLETQYF.